The 16 T cell receptor beta chains reported below all come from one sample, sequenced in a study of vaccination and CD4 T cells after COVID-19. Sample treatment: roughly 11-day PBMC culture with coronavirus spike peptide pools or control peptides (ViraFEST assay). These receptors' antigens are unknown. The study sequenced cultured CD4+ T cell DNA using the Oncomine TCR Beta short-read assay. TCRdb re-derived calls from the PCR reads in MiXCR, one entry per CDR3 protein. The repertoire holds about 14,000 distinct CDR3 sequences, about half seen once, with less than 15% in the top ten. Sequenced material: CD4+ T cells from blood, cultured in vitro. Receptors were obtained from a human donor who had recovered from COVID-19.

V is TRBV2 and J is TRBJ2-5; D gene uncertain. CDR3 size: 12 residues. Per germline, CDR1 SNHLY and CDR2 FYNNEI. The germline V and J ends were trimmed by 6 bases and 6 bases, with 11 bases remaining between them. CDR3 nucleotides: TGTGCCAGCAGAAGATTTTTACAGACCCAGTACTTC. It is translated as CASRRFLQTQYF.

This chain uses TRBV15 with TRBJ2-5, with 7 bases aligning to TRBD2. Trimming removed 1 base from V and 4 bases from J; junction bases left unmatched: 6. The germline V gene encodes CDR1 LNHNV and CDR2 YYDKDF (reference sequence). This CDR3 contains 15 residues. CDR3 bases: TGTGCCACCAGCAGAGGCCCCTCTAGCGGAGAGACCCAGTACTTC. Amino acids: CATSRGPSSGETQYF.

This chain connects TRBV12-3 or TRBV12-4 to TRBJ2-2; 7 nucleotides match TRBD2. CDR3 length equals 15 residues. Trimming took 5 bases from V and 0 from J; bases not matched to a gene: 3. The CDR3 sequence is CASSPGLANTGELFF. In nucleotides, the CDR3 is TGTGCCAGCAGTCCCGGACTAGCGAACACCGGGGAGCTGTTTTTT.

This clonotype came up a few times. The chain is built from TRBV20-1 and TRBJ1-3; D ambiguous. V dropped 5 bases and J dropped 4 bases, with 15 bases sitting between them. The CDR3 loop spans 14 amino acids. Germline CDR1 is DFQATT and CDR2 is SNEGSKA (reference sequence). This CDR3 reads CSADDILAGNTIYF. CDR3 nucleotides: TGCAGTGCTGATGACATCCTCGCAGGAAACACCATATATTTT.

Comment on this clonotype: A junction end diverges from the germline sequence, so it may reflect a read error. The gene calls are TRBV20-1 and TRBJ1-1, with D maybe TRBD1 (5 bases). This CDR3 is built from 14 residues. Looked up from germline, CDR1 is DFQATT and CDR2 is SNEGSKA (reference sequence). The CDR3: CSARGRTGLSEAFF. The CDR3 DNA reads as TGCAGTGCAAGAGGGAGGACGGGACTCTCTGAAGCTTTCTTT.

The J gene is TRBJ2-7, the V gene TRBV28, with 11 bases that match TRBD1. In germline, CDR1 is MDHEN, CDR2 SYDVKM. The CDR3 is 15 residues long. J gave up 3 bases and V 5 bases, and 6 bases lay outside the gene matches. The CDR3 is CASSGPGTGGYEQYF. For the CDR3, the DNA is TGTGCCAGCAGTGGGCCCGGGACAGGGGGCTACGAGCAGTACTTC. Full variable domain (rest looked up from reference TRBV28 and TRBJ2-7): DVKVTQSSRYLVKRTGEKVFLECVQDMDHENMFWYRQDPGLGLRLIYFSYDVKMKEKGDIPEGYSVSREKKERFSLILESASTNQTSMYLCASSGPGTGGYEQYFGPGTRLTVT.

This clonotype was seen a handful of times. This sequence joins TRBV6-2 or TRBV6-3 and TRBJ1-6; D call uncertain. CDR3 length: 10 residues. Trimming cost V 0 bases and J 12 bases, with 0 bases left between them. CDR1 and CDR2 from the germline V gene are MNHEY and SVGEGT. This CDR3 is CASSYSPLHF. In nucleotides, the CDR3 is TGTGCCAGCAGTTACTCACCCCTCCACTTT.

The chain is built from TRBV5-5 and TRBJ2-3; D uncertain. Trimming took 4 bases from V and 5 from J, leaving 14 bases between them. This CDR3 spans 14 amino acids. Germline values: CDR1 SGHKS, CDR2 YYEKEE (reference sequence). The CDR3 spells CASSPAPAIDTQYF. CDR3 sequence (DNA): TGTGCCAGCAGCCCGGCACCAGCAATAGATACGCAGTATTTT.

The chain is built from TRBV6-1 and TRBJ2-7; D gene ambiguous. Between the trimmed V and J ends, which lost 2 bases and 1 base, there was a span of 12 bases. The length of the CDR3 is 15 residues. The V gene's germline CDR1 is MNHNS and CDR2 SASEGT. The CDR3 spells CASSETWRRSYEQYF. Written as DNA, the CDR3 is TGTGCCAGCAGTGAAACGTGGCGGAGATCCTACGAGCAGTACTTC.

The gene calls are TRBV27 and TRBJ2-1, with 10 bases identical to TRBD2. Germline V gene sequence: CDR1 MNHEY, CDR2 SMNVEV (reference sequence). V was clipped by 4 bases and J by 6 bases; unmatched bases: 9. The CDR3 extends over 16 amino acids. The CDR3 loop is CASSSSTSGWGNEQFF. The CDR3 DNA reads TGTGCCAGCAGTTCCTCGACTAGCGGGTGGGGCAATGAGCAGTTCTTC.

The rearrangement links TRBV15 to TRBJ2-2; D is uncertain. The germline V and J ends were trimmed by 0 bases and 8 bases, with 4 bases remaining between them. The CDR3 consists of 12 residues. Per the germline V gene, CDR1 is LNHNV and CDR2 is YYDKDF (reference sequence). The DNA of the CDR3 is TGTGCCACCAGCAGAGATCTGGGGGAGCTGTTTTTT. Its translation is CATSRDLGELFF.

This rearrangement joins TRBV2 to TRBJ1-6; D is unresolved. The CDR3 runs 13 residues. Germline-derived CDR1 and CDR2 are SNHLY and FYNNEI. V was pared by 4 bases and J by 9 bases, with 10 bases between. In DNA, the CDR3 is TGTGCCAGCAGTGTTGGCAGCGGTTCACCCCTCCACTTT. Amino acids: CASSVGSGSPLHF.

This clonotype has only a few counts. J is TRBJ2-5 and V is TRBV24-1; the D call may be TRBD1 or TRBD2 (6 bases each). Germline V gives CDR1 KGHDR, CDR2 SFDVKD. With 12 bases removed from V and 1 base from J, the gap between germline ends came to 20 bases. The CDR3 consists of 15 residues. The CDR3: CAAQTGGTGQETQYF. CDR3 bases: TGTGCCGCCCAAACCGGGGGCACAGGCCAAGAGACCCAGTACTTC.

The genes are TRBV5-4 and TRBJ1-2; D is undetermined. V dropped 4 bases and J dropped 7 bases, with 8 bases sitting between them. This CDR3 spans 11 amino acids. Germline V gene sequence: CDR1 SGHNT, CDR2 YYREEE (reference sequence). CDR3 amino acids: CASSTTGGYTF. The CDR3, as DNA: TGTGCCAGCAGCACAACGGGTGGCTACACCTTC. The full variable domain, completed using reference TRBV5-4 and TRBJ1-2, is ETGVTQSPTHLIKTRGQQVTLRCSSQSGHNTVSWYQQALGQGPQFIFQYYREEENGRGNFPPRFSGLQFPNYSSELNVNALELDDSALYLCASSTTGGYTFGSGTRLTVV.

This clonotype turned up a few times. The CDR3 DNA reads as TGTGCCACCACTAAGGCAATCTTGAACACTGAAGCTTTCTTT. Residues: CATTKAILNTEAFF. This chain joins TRBV10-3 and TRBJ1-1; D unresolved. V gave up 10 bases and J gave up 0 bases, with 15 bases separating them. The CDR3 totals 14 residues. Germline V CDR1 and CDR2: ENHRY, SYGVKD.

The genes are TRBV7-2 and TRBJ2-5; D perhaps matches TRBD2 (6 bases). The CDR3 length is 16 residues. Germline V gene sequence: CDR1 SGHTA, CDR2 FQGNSA. Between the trimmed V and J ends, which lost 5 bases and 4 bases, there was a span of 20 bases. Here the CDR3 DNA reads TGTGCCAGCAGCGCGGGACTCTTGTCCTACTCAGAGACCCAGTACTTC. This encodes CASSAGLLSYSETQYF. The entire variable domain, with the rest obtained from reference TRBV7-2 and TRBJ2-5, is as follows: GAGVSQSPSNKVTEKGKDVELRCDPISGHTALYWYRQSLGQGLEFLIYFQGNSAPDKSGLPSDRFSAERTGGSVSTLTIQRTQQEDSAVYLCASSAGLLSYSETQYFGPGTRLLVL.